This T cell receptor (beta chain) stems from a study of long-term antiretroviral therapy in people with HIV (dated by TCRdb to the early 2020s). Notes on the research overall: The earliest samples were collected about a decade before the 2015 WHO recommendation for immediate ART, when ART was typically delayed until CD4 counts fell. Whether ART initiation and durable HIV suppression were associated with changes in peripheral blood TRB repertoire composition and diversity was tested in a retrospective serial study. No cross-contamination during QIAcube processing turned up in test extractions that ran a monoclonal T-cell line alongside around 32 polyclonal samples. The cohort contributed about 200 cryopreserved PBMC samples from about 30 adults with confirmed HIV infection, collected serially over a mean of around 6 years (range 1-12). Of the roughly 30 participants with HIV, some 12 were female.

V gives up 6 bases and J gives up 4 bases, and the segment between their germline ends measures 12 bases. The CDR3 spans 12 residues, from the cysteine through the phenylalanine. The sequence is cut down to CDR3 DNA, 36 bases in frame from base 1. From the germline V gene (reference sequence), CDR1 is GTSNPN and CDR2 is SVGIG. Sequencing of the TRB variable region was done with the immunoSEQ hsTCRB v3.0 assay at survey level resolution. The target sequencing depth for TRB was roughly 40,000-55,000 T-cell genomes per sample. TRB libraries were pooled and sequenced on an Illumina MiSeq using a v3 150-cycle kit. The original pipeline was this. Repertoire analysis ran in R within a reproducible Nextflow workflow covering QC, data transformation and analysis. LymphoSeq2, an R package for exploring AIRR-Seq data, was used to implement custom analyses. After excluding a few samples that yielded fewer than 5000 total TRB sequences, under 200 HIV repertoires remained for analysis. Of the roughly 180 retained HIV repertoires, some 60 were collected before and 129 after ART initiation. Repertoires were downsampled to 5000 TRB nucleotide sequences, and summary statistics were averaged over 100 downsampling iterations. Only TRB sequences with CDR3 regions of at least seven amino acids were retained for analysis. Diversity was assessed using a clonality score derived from Shannon entropy and using the Gini coefficient. In repertoire networks, the top 5000 CDR3 amino acid sequences were linked whenever an edit distance of one separated two sequences. For TRB CDR3 amino acid sequences, antigen specificity groups and MHC restriction were predicted with GLIPH2. CDR3 amino acid sequences were matched against VDJdb and McPAS-TCR to flag known CMV, EBV, HIV or tissue antigen associations. Pre-ART, post-ART and control groups were compared with Wilcoxon signed-rank tests and Holm-Bonferroni correction. In its TCRdb copy, this immuneACCESS table keeps in-frame sequences only and misses some clones. Where compared with another copy, unresolved V genes explain less than half of these, and the others have no known cause. V, J and clone size reflect that table, while D and trimming were determined from the DNA. The sample table records about 17,000 clones; roughly 90% of these occur just once. The ten largest account for 10% to 15% of the sample.

As for this clone: Its cognate antigen has yet to be identified. The sample holds no much larger clone one base away, and base qualities are not on file.

The paper's findings and limits, for the study overall: Because pre-ART samples had limited cell numbers, profiling was done on unsorted PBMC rather than on sorted CD4+ and CD8+ T cells. Since PBMC availability was limited, sequencing covered only the TCR beta chain, with no alpha chain pairing. ART initiation was associated with a significant increase in TRB diversity, but diversity stayed significantly below transplant donor controls even after long-term ART. The samples span the years 2004 to 2017, and the ART regimens used at that time may not be as effective as current regimens. Compared with controls, HIV repertoires had narrower CDR3 length ranges, and the network structure pointed to an antigen-experienced repertoire that shifted only slightly toward naive after ART. Inferences about post-ART repertoire changes were limited because no data were available on ART adherence, viral resistance or therapy changes. The repertoire was dominated across all time points by expanded TRB clones identified before ART initiation, although this dominance was seen to fluctuate and to decrease in many PLHIV after ART.

Inclusion was restricted to participants for whom at least one PBMC sample before ART initiation and at least two post-ART samples were available. Treatment was received in the United States of America by all participants with HIV. Before DNA extraction, cryopreserved samples of 1-10 million PBMC were thawed and washed. At the time of the earliest PBMC sample, participants with HIV were aged between about 20 and 60 years. PBMC samples were contributed by each participant from 1-4 timepoints before ART initiation and 2-8 timepoints after ART initiation, with a median of 7 samples. Serial HIV viral load, CD4+ T-cell count, ART history and demographic data were obtained for every participant. Using a Qiagen kit on a QIAcube, genomic DNA was extracted from unsorted PBMC, with samples processed in batches of 12.

The chain couples TRBV30 to TRBJ1-2, and possibly TRBD1, on 5 matching bases. This receptor was obtained from a woman aged 40 to 50 with HIV. The specimen comprised unsorted PBMCs, sampled 0.6 years after starting antiretroviral therapy. The encoded CDR3 is CACFVGGYGYTF. The DNA is TGTGCCTGTTTCGTTGGGGGCTATGGCTACACCTTC.